This T cell receptor beta chain comes out of a study of lymphopenia after photon versus proton radiotherapy. Only in-frame clones appear in the TCRdb table, and some are missing; sequencing was by immunoSEQ multiplex PCR. The sample includes tens of thousands of clones, around 87% of them seen just once. Trimming cost V 4 bases and J 8 bases; bases outside gene matches: 4. The germline gives CDR1 MNHNY, CDR2 SVGAGI (reference sequence). This CDR3 is 13 amino acids long. This TCR was sampled from an elderly man with esophageal cancer. The chain employs TRBV6-6 and TRBJ1-2; 10 bases map to TRBD1. This specimen was peripheral blood, taken from a patient treated with proton-based radiotherapy. As DNA, the CDR3 is TGTGCCAGCAGTTTGGACAGGGGGGACGGCTACACCTTC. It translates to CASSLDRGDGYTF.